A selection of T cell receptor beta chains follows, all from one sample in a study of Ad26.COV2.S vaccination and SARS-CoV-2 variants. Method: immunoSEQ multiplex PCR; TCRdb's copy keeps in-frame clones and lacks some. The profile shows 400,000 to 500,000 clones, around 89% of them singletons. This sample comprised peripheral blood, obtained in a trial of Ad26.COV2.S vaccine versus placebo. The receptors were sampled from a person between 18 and 65 years old who received the Ad26.COV2.S COVID-19 vaccine or a placebo. Both conserved end residues are part of each CDR3. Each record gives: CDR3 protein, CDR3 DNA, D gene, J gene, V gene, clone size. A D gene is named only where the DNA matches it firmly. The size of a clone is reported for some rows only, either as once, few or many, or as a class for expanded clones.

CDR3 protein: CASIGTGYNEQFF
CDR3 DNA: TGTGCCAGCATCGGCACAGGGTACAATGAGCAGTTCTTC
D gene: NA
J gene: TRBJ2-1
V gene: TRBV6-5
clone size: NA

CDR3 protein: CASRMRTGGSYNEQFF
CDR3 DNA: TGTGCCAGCAGGATGAGAACAGGCGGCTCCTACAATGAGCAGTTCTTC
D gene: NA
J gene: TRBJ2-1
V gene: TRBV5-5
clone size: NA

CDR3 protein: CASSVGTNYGYTF
CDR3 DNA: TGTGCCAGCAGCGTGGGAACTAACTATGGCTACACCTTC
D gene: NA
J gene: TRBJ1-2
V gene: TRBV9
clone size: NA

CDR3 protein: CAGSTGAQDTEAFF
CDR3 DNA: TGTGCCGGCAGTACAGGGGCGCAGGACACTGAAGCTTTCTTT
D gene: TRBD1
J gene: TRBJ1-1
V gene: TRBV10-3
clone size: NA

CDR3 protein: CATSDPGGNNSPLHF
CDR3 DNA: TGTGCCACCAGTGATCCAGGGGGCAATAATTCACCCCTCCACTTT
D gene: TRBD1
J gene: TRBJ1-6
V gene: TRBV24-1
clone size: NA

CDR3 protein: CASSRRLLGGDTQYF
CDR3 DNA: TGTGCCAGCAGCCGTCGTCTGCTCGGGGGGGATACGCAGTATTTT
D gene: TRBD2
J gene: TRBJ2-3
V gene: TRBV7-6
clone size: NA

CDR3 protein: CASELAGVTAEQYF
CDR3 DNA: TGTGCCAGCGAACTAGCGGGGGTGACGGCCGAGCAGTACTTC
D gene: TRBD2
J gene: TRBJ2-7
V gene: TRBV25-1
clone size: NA

CDR3 protein: CASSIRGVRNEKLFF
CDR3 DNA: TGTGCCAGCTCCATTCGTGGGGTCCGTAATGAAAAACTGTTTTTT
D gene: NA
J gene: TRBJ1-4
V gene: TRBV5-5
clone size: NA

CDR3 protein: CASSRTLIYEQYF
CDR3 DNA: TGTGCCAGCAGTAGGACCCTTATCTACGAGCAGTACTTC
D gene: NA
J gene: TRBJ2-7
V gene: TRBV2
clone size: NA

CDR3 protein: CASSGIRGSYNEQFF
CDR3 DNA: TGTGCCAGCAGTGGCATCAGGGGTTCCTACAATGAGCAGTTCTTC
D gene: NA
J gene: TRBJ2-1
V gene: TRBV2
clone size: NA

CDR3 protein: CASSSRDNNEKLFF
CDR3 DNA: TGTGCCAGCAGCTCGAGGGATAATAATGAAAAACTGTTTTTT
D gene: NA
J gene: TRBJ1-4
V gene: TRBV9
clone size: NA

CDR3 protein: CSVATTISKETQYF
CDR3 DNA: TGCAGCGTCGCCACGACTATTTCCAAAGAGACCCAGTACTTC
D gene: NA
J gene: TRBJ2-5
V gene: TRBV29-1
clone size: NA

CDR3 protein: CAWSDTDYGYTF
CDR3 DNA: TGTGCCTGGAGTGATACAGACTATGGCTACACCTTC
D gene: NA
J gene: TRBJ1-2
V gene: TRBV30
clone size: few

CDR3 protein: CASSVVDRAADTQYF
CDR3 DNA: TGTGCCAGCAGCGTAGTGGACAGGGCAGCAGATACGCAGTATTTT
D gene: TRBD1
J gene: TRBJ2-3
V gene: TRBV9
clone size: NA